The source of this T cell receptor beta chain is a study of blood T cell repertoires in COVID-19. Background on the study: Whether acute or convalescent, the COVID-19 samples came from the United States, Italy and Spain.

The CDR3 is made up of 17 amino acids. Trimming stripped 1 base from V and 0 bases from J, with 16 bases between. Germline CDR1 reads MGHRA; CDR2 reads YSYEKL. The repertoire was sequenced with immunoSEQ multiplex PCR; TCRdb's copy has only in-frame clones and lacks some. The table shows a few hundred thousand clones, with 86% occurring only once. The V and J genes are TRBV4-1 and TRBJ2-7; weak D call: TRBD2 (6 bases). Sequenced material: peripheral blood. The receptor was isolated from a woman in her fifties or sixties with acute or convalescent COVID-19. The DNA for the CDR3 is TGCGCCAGCAGCCAAGTGCTCCGGGAGCCCCTCTCCTACGAGCAGTACTTC. Translating gives CASSQVLREPLSYEQYF.